Sequencing of this TCR beta chain was carried out in a study of blood T cell repertoires in COVID-19. Across the whole study: T cells, B-cell-depleted T cells, or PBMCs supplied cDNA or gDNA.

Germline V gene sequence: CDR1 SGHNT, CDR2 YYREEE (reference sequence). The V end was cut by 4 bases, the J end by 7 bases, with 20 bases between. This CDR3 region has 15 residues. Enrollment of patients from Seattle took place during active infection, with longitudinal follow-up. Measured with immunoSEQ multiplex PCR; TCRdb has only the in-frame clones, and not every one. This table has about 170,000 clones, around 84% appearing once. The sequenced sample consisted of peripheral blood. V usage is TRBV5-4 and J usage is TRBJ1-1; a possible D gene is TRBD1 (5 bases). The TCR sequence derives from a woman between 65 and 79 years old with COVID-19, enrolled during active disease. The CDR3: CASSPRLEGRIEAFF. The CDR3 bases are TGTGCCAGCAGCCCACGTTTGGAGGGGCGGATTGAAGCTTTCTTT.